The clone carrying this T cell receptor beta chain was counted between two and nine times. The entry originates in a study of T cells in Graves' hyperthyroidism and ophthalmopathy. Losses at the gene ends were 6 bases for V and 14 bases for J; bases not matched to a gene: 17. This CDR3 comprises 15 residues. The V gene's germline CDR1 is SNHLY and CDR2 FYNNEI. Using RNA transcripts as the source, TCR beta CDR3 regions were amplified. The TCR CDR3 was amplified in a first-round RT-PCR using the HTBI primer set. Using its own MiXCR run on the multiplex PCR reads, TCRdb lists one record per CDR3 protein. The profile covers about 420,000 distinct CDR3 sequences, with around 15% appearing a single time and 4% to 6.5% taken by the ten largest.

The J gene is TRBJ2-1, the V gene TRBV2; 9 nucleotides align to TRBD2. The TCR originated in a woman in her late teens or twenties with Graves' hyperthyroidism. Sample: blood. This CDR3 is CASRDHGLASRKEFF. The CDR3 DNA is TGTGCCAGCAGGGATCACGGACTAGCGAGCAGAAAGGAGTTCTTC.